This is a list of T cell receptor beta chains from one sample in a study of T cell repertoires and leukemia-associated antigens. TCRdb re-analysed the 5' RACE reads in MiXCR, keeping a single row per CDR3 protein. The sample carries 13,000 to 15,000 distinct CDR3 sequences, approximately 42% recorded once. The antigens these receptors bind are not known. Sequenced sample: CD3+ T cells sorted from blood and cultured. The receptors shown here come from a female donor in good health. Each CDR3 is given with its conserved first and last residue. Each record gives: V gene, J gene, CDR3 protein.

V gene: TRBV5-1
J gene: TRBJ2-4
CDR3 protein: CASSGMVPISGTRAKNIQYF

V gene: TRBV5-1
J gene: TRBJ2-1
CDR3 protein: CASSRVSGTSSEQFF

V gene: TRBV20-1
J gene: TRBJ2-7
CDR3 protein: CSATPGTGTYEQYF

V gene: TRBV10-3
J gene: TRBJ2-7
CDR3 protein: CAISELGSTYEQYF

V gene: TRBV20-1
J gene: TRBJ2-5
CDR3 protein: CSATDFQETQYF

V gene: TRBV29-1
J gene: TRBJ2-1
CDR3 protein: CSVARTSEGNEQFF

V gene: TRBV7-3
J gene: TRBJ2-7
CDR3 protein: CACSLSGTGGYEQYF

V gene: TRBV5-1
J gene: TRBJ2-3
CDR3 protein: CVSSFGGSTDTQCF

V gene: TRBV29-1
J gene: TRBJ1-1
CDR3 protein: CSVEDHARSNTEAFF

V gene: TRBV29-1
J gene: TRBJ2-3
CDR3 protein: CSVEDTGTDTQYF

V gene: TRBV11-2
J gene: TRBJ2-1
CDR3 protein: CASTRDRAYTEQFF

V gene: TRBV19
J gene: TRBJ2-7
CDR3 protein: CASSPQDIFYEQYF

V gene: TRBV11-2
J gene: TRBJ1-4
CDR3 protein: CASRATGRRGKLFF

V gene: TRBV20-1
J gene: TRBJ2-1
CDR3 protein: CSAREGGAFAYNEQFF

V gene: TRBV5-1
J gene: TRBJ2-1
CDR3 protein: CASSLTSGSYNEQFF

V gene: TRBV20-1
J gene: TRBJ2-7
CDR3 protein: CSARDKYYEQYF

V gene: TRBV30
J gene: TRBJ2-1
CDR3 protein: CAWSGVAEIYNEQFF

V gene: TRBV12-3/TRBV12-4
J gene: TRBJ1-5
CDR3 protein: CASSPGTGRNQPQHF

V gene: TRBV20-1
J gene: TRBJ2-1
CDR3 protein: CSASAGGESHSGQFF

V gene: TRBV20-1
J gene: TRBJ2-7
CDR3 protein: CSARPHFMGRSFEQYF

V gene: TRBV5-1
J gene: TRBJ2-1
CDR3 protein: CASSLASGTGQLSYNEQFF

V gene: TRBV7-8
J gene: TRBJ1-3
CDR3 protein: CASSPRGAGNTIYF

V gene: TRBV5-1
J gene: TRBJ2-7
CDR3 protein: CAGSLVHQRDVQYF

V gene: TRBV4-1
J gene: TRBJ2-7
CDR3 protein: CASSHDTYTQDIGEQYF

V gene: TRBV25-1
J gene: TRBJ2-7
CDR3 protein: CASSTGHDVQYF

V gene: TRBV12-3/TRBV12-4
J gene: TRBJ1-4
CDR3 protein: CASSLGQSKLFF

V gene: TRBV12-3/TRBV12-4
J gene: TRBJ2-7
CDR3 protein: CASSLRGAQPYEQYF